Described below is a single TCR beta chain sequence and its context. The antigen this receptor binds is unknown. Per-base quality was not reported, and no clone a single base away is much larger than it. Libraries were constructed by UMI-ligation and nested PCR. To cover both TRBC1 and TRBC2, the beta constant-region primer consisted of an equimolar mix of two oligonucleotides. Four rounds of PCR, combining the SP2 primer with nested alpha and beta constant-region primers, were used to amplify the ligated cDNA. T4 RNA ligase 1 ligated a single-stranded oligonucleotide carrying the SP2 primer and a 12-nucleotide UMI to the cDNA 3' end. Incubation of the ligation reaction lasted about 18-25 hours at 16 degrees C. To avoid over-amplification, PCR2 was usually performed as a SYBR Green qPCR and halted once a predetermined threshold was reached. Apart from the first purification, every purification step used Agencourt AMPure XP magnetic beads. Library quantification was done by Qubit, followed by a TapeStation check on which the main peak was expected at around 650 bp. Sequencing of the pooled libraries was done on an Illumina MiSeq using v2 2x251 paired-end kits, which typically yielded roughly 0.9-2.2 million reads per sample. Each sample's library went into the pool at about 4.2 nM, and about 4.5-7% PhiX was added to help with cluster recognition. Under the source paper's analysis protocol: FASTQ reads processed by Demultiplexor were assigned V and J genes by Decombinator through tag matching that tolerated a single base-pair mismatch. UMIs were used by Collapsinator to correct both sequencing errors and frequency errors arising from PCR heterogeneity. CDR3Translator translated TCRs and extracted CDR3s from the conserved cysteine to the FGXG phenylalanine, flagging non-productive sequences. Gini, Shannon entropy and inverse Simpson indices were computed after subsampling the repertoires to the same number of UMI-defined TCRs. Within the linear range, a power law was fitted by maximum likelihood to the distributions of clonotype abundance. When run on a single naive CD8 sample, MIGEC and the pipeline yielded similar UMI counts, similar unique TCR numbers and similar clonal distributions. One analysis removed from the naive repertoire any naive TCRs that were also found in any memory subset from the same donor. Repertoires were searched for around 8,000 CMV-associated CDR3 sequences compiled from VDJdb and a published dataset. The raw public reads went through TCRdb reprocessing: fastp at Q25, MiXCR clone calling, in-frame beta chains kept. Each entry is one CDR3 protein sequence, shown with its most common DNA and genes. TCRdb, rather than the study authors, made the V and J calls. This sample lists approximately 150,000 distinct CDR3 sequences; roughly a fifth were detected once. Clones ranked in the top ten supply about 0.63% of the sample.

These data originate in a study of naive and memory T cell subsets (dated 2017 in TCRdb). With regard to the full study: An open-source, UMI-based TCR alpha and beta sequencing pipeline was applied to sorted naive and memory peripheral blood T cell subsets. RNA was DNase-treated and reverse transcribed with TCR constant-region primers, mostly using SuperScript III. The results of the functional CMV T cell responses matched the IgG serology results in every case. Here is what the overall study found, with its caveats: After error correction, over 95% of naive TCR sequences appeared only once, giving much steeper abundance distributions than memory subsets. RNA-based TCR counts may be affected by expression changes linked to T cell activation and differentiation. A power law was followed by TCR abundance, with an exponent that differed between naive and memory subsets but was consistent across the three individuals. Each clonotype was defined as a single alpha or beta chain sequence rather than as a paired alpha/beta receptor. Naive repertoires, especially CD8, contained a few larger clonotypes, possibly memory cells re-expressing CD45RA. The repertoire findings for the naive and memory subsets could not be validated, as no ground truth was available. In both CD4 and CD8 cells, a rise in Gini index and a fall in Shannon and inverse Simpson diversity were observed from naive through CM, EM and EMRA.

CDR1 is given as KGHSH and CDR2 as LQKENI, both from the germline V gene. Here V drops 8 bases and J drops 5 bases, and the junction holds 21 bases not matched to any gene. Spanning cysteine to phenylalanine, the CDR3 consists of 19 amino acids. Only the CDR3 DNA is retained, 57 bases long and in frame from the first base. Separate amplification of TCR alpha and beta chain libraries was performed from the second PCR step onward. Donor CMV status was determined by IFNgamma production from CD4+ T cells after overnight stimulation of fresh PBMCs with CMV viral lysate. Using Miltenyi beads, CD4 T cells were first positively selected, and CD8 T cells were then positively selected from the CD4-negative fraction. Cells were stained for CD3, CD4, CD8, CD45RA, CD27 and a live/dead dye and were sorted on a BD Aria II into four subsets based on CD45RA and CD27. Blood was obtained from a few healthy volunteers, and the blood from each volunteer was fractionated into CD4 and CD8 T cells and subsequently into four differentiation subsets. Roughly 0.11 L of peripheral blood was drawn per donor, and PBMC were isolated by Ficoll-Paque PLUS density-gradient centrifugation. Sorted cells were lysed in RLT buffer, and RNA was extracted with a Qiagen RNeasy kit and stored at -80°C.

The chain couples TRBV18 to TRBJ1-5; 10 nucleotides in the junction match TRBD1. This TCR came from a human donor in good health. The sample comprised naive CD8+ T cells from blood. The intended sense of this specimen's cell subset or site label: naive T cells, CD45RA high CD27+. The CDR3 in this case is CASPFGQGEDPQFDQPQHF. The bases are TGTGCCAGCCCCTTCGGACAGGGGGAAGATCCTCAATTTGATCAGCCCCAGCATTTT.